This T cell receptor beta chain was found in a study of OX40 agonist ivuxolimab in advanced cancers. Germline V CDR1 and CDR2: SNHLY, FYNNEI. V lost 6 bases and J lost 6; bases outside the gene matches: 7. The CDR3 loop spans 13 amino acids. Clones were read by immunoSEQ multiplex PCR, and TCRdb kept only the in-frame ones, dropping some. Of around 99,000 clones listed, nearly 90% are singletons. This clone was picked up a small number of times. The sequence was collected from an adult with an advanced solid tumor such as melanoma, head and neck, liver or kidney cancer. The sample here was CD4+ or CD8+ T cells sorted from blood, taken in a trial of the OX40 agonist ivuxolimab. The chain employs TRBV2 and TRBJ1-2, with 7 bases identical to TRBD1. The CDR3 bases are TGTGCCAGCAGGGACAGGTGGCTTGATGGCTACACCTTC. Residues: CASRDRWLDGYTF.